This is a list of T cell receptor beta chains from one sample in a study of sequential checkpoint blockade in melanoma. The data were produced by immunoSEQ multiplex PCR, yet TCRdb's version contains in-frame clones alone and is incomplete. The sample lists some 40,000 clones; under 35% were seen once. Sequences were derived from tumor tissue (inferred from file names), sampled from a patient given nivolumab and ipilimumab in sequence. These TCRs come from a human donor with melanoma. Both conserved end residues are part of each CDR3. Fields, in order: D gene, clone size, V gene, J gene, CDR3 protein, CDR3 DNA. A D gene is named only where the DNA matches it firmly. Clone size is given for some rows only: seen once, a few or many times, or a class if the clone is expanded.

d_call: NA; clone_size: NA; v_call: TRBV18; j_call: TRBJ1-3; cdr3_aa: CASSRDSGNTIYF; cdr3_nt: TGTGCCAGCTCACGGGACTCTGGAAACACCATATATTTT
d_call: TRBD1; clone_size: NA; v_call: TRBV7-2; j_call: TRBJ1-1; cdr3_aa: CASSLDRVTEAFF; cdr3_nt: TGTGCCAGCAGCCTGGACAGGGTCACTGAAGCTTTCTTT
d_call: TRBD2; clone_size: few; v_call: TRBV7-1; j_call: TRBJ2-2; cdr3_aa: CASSLGSLAGKNTGELFF; cdr3_nt: TGTGCCAGCAGCTTAGGGTCGCTAGCGGGAAAGAACACCGGGGAGCTGTTTTTT
d_call: NA; clone_size: few; v_call: TRBV28; j_call: TRBJ1-2; cdr3_aa: CASSFWDTGGYGYTF; cdr3_nt: TGTGCCAGCAGTTTCTGGGACACAGGAGGCTATGGCTACACCTTC
d_call: NA; clone_size: NA; v_call: TRBV19; j_call: TRBJ1-2; cdr3_aa: CASSMPRRGYGYTF; cdr3_nt: TGTGCCAGTAGTATGCCACGTCGGGGCTATGGCTACACCTTC
d_call: TRBD2; clone_size: NA; v_call: TRBV6-8; j_call: TRBJ2-5; cdr3_aa: CASSYLTSGETQYF; cdr3_nt: TGTGCCAGCAGTTACCTAACTAGCGGAGAGACCCAGTACTTC
d_call: TRBD1; clone_size: NA; v_call: TRBV6-8; j_call: TRBJ1-1; cdr3_aa: CASSSSGGAKTEAFF; cdr3_nt: TGTGCCAGCAGTTCCTCAGGGGGCGCGAAGACTGAAGCTTTCTTT
d_call: NA; clone_size: many; v_call: TRBV11-3; j_call: TRBJ2-5; cdr3_aa: CASSLDLGGETQYF; cdr3_nt: TGTGCCAGCAGCTTGGATCTGGGCGGAGAGACCCAGTACTTC
d_call: TRBD1; clone_size: NA; v_call: TRBV19; j_call: TRBJ1-3; cdr3_aa: CASRGQGNTNTIYF; cdr3_nt: TGTGCCAGTAGGGGACAGGGAAATACAAACACCATATATTTT
d_call: NA; clone_size: NA; v_call: TRBV5-1; j_call: TRBJ2-2; cdr3_aa: CASSLGGQGTGELFF; cdr3_nt: TGCGCCAGCAGCTTGGGAGGCCAGGGTACCGGGGAGCTGTTTTTT
d_call: NA; clone_size: few; v_call: TRBV7-4; j_call: TRBJ2-7; cdr3_aa: CARLKGRVLIYEQYF; cdr3_nt: TGTGCCAGGCTAAAGGGGCGGGTCCTGATCTACGAGCAGTACTTC
d_call: NA; clone_size: few; v_call: TRBV12-5; j_call: TRBJ2-2; cdr3_aa: CASGRDTGELFF; cdr3_nt: TGTGCTAGTGGTCGAGACACCGGGGAGCTGTTTTTT
d_call: NA; clone_size: few; v_call: TRBV7-6; j_call: TRBJ1-2; cdr3_aa: CASSLDVVAGSYGYTF; cdr3_nt: TGTGCCAGCAGCTTAGATGTGGTAGCAGGCAGCTATGGCTACACCTTC
d_call: NA; clone_size: once; v_call: TRBV28; j_call: TRBJ1-1; cdr3_aa: CAHWAGSAEAFF; cdr3_nt: TGTGCCCACTGGGCCGGGTCCGCTGAAGCTTTCTTT
d_call: NA; clone_size: few; v_call: TRBV19; j_call: TRBJ2-3; cdr3_aa: CASSPNRDLRGTQYF; cdr3_nt: TGTGCCAGTAGTCCTAACCGGGACTTGAGGGGCACGCAGTATTTT
d_call: NA; clone_size: NA; v_call: TRBV30; j_call: TRBJ1-1; cdr3_aa: CARKERAAEAFF; cdr3_nt: TGTGCCCGCAAGGAGCGGGCGGCTGAAGCTTTCTTT
d_call: NA; clone_size: NA; v_call: TRBV18; j_call: TRBJ1-2; cdr3_aa: CASSANRDTEGYTF; cdr3_nt: TGTGCCAGCTCAGCAAACAGGGACACGGAAGGCTACACCTTC
d_call: TRBD2; clone_size: once; v_call: TRBV6-8; j_call: TRBJ2-1; cdr3_aa: CASRTSGGASYNEQFF; cdr3_nt: TGTGCCAGCAGGACTAGCGGGGGGGCCTCCTACAATGAGCAGTTCTTC
d_call: TRBD1; clone_size: NA; v_call: TRBV30; j_call: TRBJ1-3; cdr3_aa: CAWSRGHTIYF; cdr3_nt: TGTGCCTGGAGTAGGGGGCACACCATATATTTT
d_call: TRBD2; clone_size: few; v_call: TRBV6-8; j_call: TRBJ2-5; cdr3_aa: CASSYQLAGTTGTQYF; cdr3_nt: TGTGCCAGCAGTTACCAGCTAGCGGGAACCACCGGGACCCAGTACTTC
d_call: NA; clone_size: NA; v_call: TRBV4-1; j_call: TRBJ2-7; cdr3_aa: CASSPKVGEQYF; cdr3_nt: TGCGCCAGCAGCCCGAAGGTCGGCGAGCAGTACTTC
d_call: NA; clone_size: few; v_call: TRBV7-4; j_call: TRBJ2-2; cdr3_aa: CASSLDNTGELFF; cdr3_nt: TGTGCCAGCAGCTTAGATAACACCGGGGAGCTGTTTTTT
d_call: NA; clone_size: many; v_call: TRBV6-8; j_call: TRBJ1-1; cdr3_aa: CASSYESVGTLGFNEAFF; cdr3_nt: TGTGCCAGCAGTTACGAGTCCGTCGGGACTCTAGGTTTCAATGAAGCTTTCTTT
d_call: NA; clone_size: NA; v_call: TRBV28; j_call: TRBJ2-7; cdr3_aa: CASHGVEGANEQYF; cdr3_nt: TGTGCCAGCCATGGGGTGGAGGGGGCCAACGAGCAGTACTTC
d_call: NA; clone_size: NA; v_call: TRBV5-1; j_call: TRBJ2-2; cdr3_aa: CASSLAGAGSGELFF; cdr3_nt: TGCGCCAGCAGCTTGGCGGGGGCTGGATCCGGGGAGCTGTTTTTT
d_call: NA; clone_size: once; v_call: TRBV29-1; j_call: TRBJ1-2; cdr3_aa: CSVDPGAGGYTF; cdr3_nt: TGCAGCGTTGACCCAGGGGCTGGTGGCTACACCTTC
d_call: TRBD1; clone_size: few; v_call: TRBV28; j_call: TRBJ2-3; cdr3_aa: CASSKGTGFTDTQYF; cdr3_nt: TGTGCCAGCAGTAAAGGGACAGGGTTCACAGATACGCAGTATTTT
d_call: NA; clone_size: NA; v_call: TRBV28; j_call: TRBJ1-5; cdr3_aa: CASRTPSPGTSQPQHF; cdr3_nt: TGTGCCAGCAGAACCCCAAGCCCGGGTACGAGTCAGCCCCAGCATTTT
d_call: NA; clone_size: once; v_call: TRBV28; j_call: TRBJ2-1; cdr3_aa: CASTPGNYNEQFF; cdr3_nt: TGTGCCAGCACCCCTGGGAACTACAATGAGCAGTTCTTC
d_call: TRBD1; clone_size: few; v_call: TRBV11-3; j_call: TRBJ2-7; cdr3_aa: CASSKSGTGGPYEQYF; cdr3_nt: TGTGCCAGCAGCAAATCCGGGACAGGGGGCCCCTACGAGCAGTACTTC
d_call: TRBD1; clone_size: NA; v_call: TRBV6-8; j_call: TRBJ1-5; cdr3_aa: CASRDRGSNQPQHF; cdr3_nt: TGTGCCAGCAGAGACAGGGGAAGCAATCAGCCCCAGCATTTT
d_call: TRBD1; clone_size: few; v_call: TRBV6-8; j_call: TRBJ2-7; cdr3_aa: CASSEDRVRYEQYF; cdr3_nt: TGTGCCAGCAGCGAAGACAGGGTACGGTACGAGCAGTACTTC
d_call: TRBD1; clone_size: NA; v_call: TRBV18; j_call: TRBJ2-3; cdr3_aa: CASSPPGQGLSRTQYF; cdr3_nt: TGTGCCAGCTCACCGCCGGGACAGGGGTTGTCTAGGACGCAGTATTTT
d_call: NA; clone_size: few; v_call: TRBV18; j_call: TRBJ1-3; cdr3_aa: CASRPAGNTIYF; cdr3_nt: TGTGCCAGCCGTCCAGCAGGAAACACCATATATTTT
d_call: NA; clone_size: NA; v_call: TRBV4-1; j_call: TRBJ1-1; cdr3_aa: CASSQDFPDTEAFF; cdr3_nt: TGCGCCAGCAGCCAAGATTTCCCGGACACTGAAGCTTTCTTT
d_call: TRBD1; clone_size: NA; v_call: TRBV11-3; j_call: TRBJ2-7; cdr3_aa: CASSGRQGAMEQYF; cdr3_nt: TGTGCCAGCAGCGGCAGACAGGGGGCGATGGAGCAGTACTTC
d_call: TRBD2; clone_size: NA; v_call: TRBV9; j_call: TRBJ2-5; cdr3_aa: CASSPSGGVQETQYF; cdr3_nt: TGTGCCAGCAGCCCCAGCGGGGGGGTTCAAGAGACCCAGTACTTC
d_call: NA; clone_size: NA; v_call: TRBV18; j_call: TRBJ1-2; cdr3_aa: CASSPNSPSNYGYTF; cdr3_nt: TGTGCCAGCTCACCAAACAGCCCGTCTAACTATGGCTACACCTTC
d_call: NA; clone_size: few; v_call: TRBV9; j_call: TRBJ1-1; cdr3_aa: CASSNQPTGRAFF; cdr3_nt: TGTGCCAGCAGCAACCAACCGACAGGAAGAGCTTTCTTT
d_call: TRBD1; clone_size: few; v_call: TRBV6-8; j_call: TRBJ1-1; cdr3_aa: CASSYSRTGLTEAFF; cdr3_nt: TGTGCCAGCAGTTACTCGAGGACAGGGCTCACTGAAGCTTTCTTT
d_call: TRBD2; clone_size: NA; v_call: TRBV28; j_call: TRBJ2-1; cdr3_aa: CASSSQREGRNEQFF; cdr3_nt: TGTGCCAGCAGCTCCCAGCGGGAGGGCCGAAATGAGCAGTTCTTC
d_call: NA; clone_size: NA; v_call: TRBV28; j_call: TRBJ1-6; cdr3_aa: CASRFPGVYNSPLHF; cdr3_nt: TGTGCCAGCAGATTCCCGGGGGTCTATAATTCACCCCTCCACTTT
d_call: TRBD1; clone_size: few; v_call: TRBV12-5; j_call: TRBJ1-2; cdr3_aa: CASRLGGQGYGYTF; cdr3_nt: TGTGCCAGCCGCCTTGGGGGACAGGGGTATGGCTACACCTTC
d_call: NA; clone_size: NA; v_call: TRBV19; j_call: TRBJ1-6; cdr3_aa: CASSIEEQNSPLHF; cdr3_nt: TGTGCCAGTAGTATAGAGGAACAGAATTCACCCCTCCACTTT
d_call: NA; clone_size: few; v_call: TRBV25-1; j_call: TRBJ2-5; cdr3_aa: CASSPPAYYQETQYF; cdr3_nt: TGTGCCAGCAGTCCCCCGGCCTACTACCAAGAGACCCAGTACTTC
d_call: NA; clone_size: few; v_call: TRBV18; j_call: TRBJ1-1; cdr3_aa: CASSLEQETEAFF; cdr3_nt: TGTGCCAGCTCCCTAGAACAGGAAACTGAAGCTTTCTTT
d_call: NA; clone_size: NA; v_call: TRBV12-5; j_call: TRBJ2-1; cdr3_aa: CASGLPGTFIDEQFF; cdr3_nt: TGTGCTAGTGGTTTGCCGGGTACGTTTATCGATGAGCAGTTCTTC
d_call: NA; clone_size: NA; v_call: TRBV28; j_call: TRBJ2-6; cdr3_aa: CASTSTISGANVLTF; cdr3_nt: TGTGCCAGCACTTCCACCATCTCTGGGGCCAACGTCCTGACTTTC
d_call: NA; clone_size: NA; v_call: TRBV6-8; j_call: TRBJ1-5; cdr3_aa: CASSDMGIGFGQPQHF; cdr3_nt: TGTGCCAGCAGTGATATGGGGATTGGCTTTGGTCAGCCCCAGCATTTT
d_call: TRBD2; clone_size: NA; v_call: TRBV4-1; j_call: TRBJ2-3; cdr3_aa: CASSLIPSGGAPQYF; cdr3_nt: TGCGCCAGCAGCCTGATCCCTAGCGGGGGGGCCCCGCAGTATTTT
d_call: NA; clone_size: NA; v_call: TRBV10-3; j_call: TRBJ1-2; cdr3_aa: CASAIGANYGYTF; cdr3_nt: TGTGCCAGCGCGATTGGAGCTAACTATGGCTACACCTTC
d_call: NA; clone_size: NA; v_call: TRBV6-8; j_call: TRBJ2-7; cdr3_aa: CASSYSTGGAPLGEQYF; cdr3_nt: TGTGCCAGCAGTTACTCGACGGGCGGGGCCCCCTTAGGCGAGCAGTACTTC
d_call: NA; clone_size: medium-sized; v_call: TRBV6-8; j_call: TRBJ1-4; cdr3_aa: CAILDSSPTNEKLFF; cdr3_nt: TGTGCCATATTGGACAGCAGTCCAACTAATGAAAAACTGTTTTTT
d_call: NA; clone_size: NA; v_call: TRBV11-3; j_call: TRBJ2-3; cdr3_aa: CASSLADGALRQYF; cdr3_nt: TGTGCCAGCAGCTTGGCTGACGGGGCCCTAAGGCAGTATTTT
d_call: TRBD1; clone_size: few; v_call: TRBV9; j_call: TRBJ1-1; cdr3_aa: CASSARQGGRAEAFF; cdr3_nt: TGTGCCAGCAGCGCTCGACAGGGGGGTAGGGCTGAAGCTTTCTTT
d_call: NA; clone_size: NA; v_call: TRBV6-8; j_call: TRBJ2-7; cdr3_aa: CASSSNGPPPGQYF; cdr3_nt: TGTGCCAGCAGTTCGAACGGGCCGCCCCCGGGGCAGTACTTC
d_call: NA; clone_size: NA; v_call: TRBV6-8; j_call: TRBJ1-3; cdr3_aa: CASSYYRGQGTIYF; cdr3_nt: TGTGCCAGCAGTTACTATCGGGGGCAGGGGACCATATATTTT
d_call: NA; clone_size: NA; v_call: TRBV19; j_call: TRBJ1-5; cdr3_aa: CASSIDGGLSNQPQHF; cdr3_nt: TGTGCCAGTAGTATAGATGGAGGACTTAGCAATCAGCCCCAGCATTTT
d_call: NA; clone_size: NA; v_call: TRBV5-1; j_call: TRBJ2-5; cdr3_aa: CASSADNRGETQYF; cdr3_nt: TGCGCCAGCAGCGCGGATAACCGGGGAGAGACCCAGTACTTC